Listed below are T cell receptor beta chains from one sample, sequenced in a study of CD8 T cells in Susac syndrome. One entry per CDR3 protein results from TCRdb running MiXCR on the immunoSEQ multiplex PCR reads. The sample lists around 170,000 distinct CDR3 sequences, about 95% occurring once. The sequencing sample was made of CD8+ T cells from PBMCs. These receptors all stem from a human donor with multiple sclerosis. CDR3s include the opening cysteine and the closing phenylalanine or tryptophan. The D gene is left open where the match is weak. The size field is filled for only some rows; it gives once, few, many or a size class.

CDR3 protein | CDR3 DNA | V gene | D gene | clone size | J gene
CASSPGGGNYGYTF | TGTGCCAGCAGCCCTGGCGGGGGGAACTATGGCTACACCTTC | TRBV7-9 | NA | NA | TRBJ1-2
CSAQGLAGTLEQYF | TGCAGTGCTCAAGGCCTAGCGGGGACCCTCGAGCAGTACTTC | TRBV20-1 | TRBD2 | NA | TRBJ2-7
CAWSGSTLDEQYF | TGTGCCTGGAGTGGTAGTACCCTCGACGAGCAGTACTTC | TRBV30 | NA | NA | TRBJ2-7
CAISETWAGNYGYTF | TGTGCCATCAGTGAGACCTGGGCAGGGAACTATGGCTACACCTTC | TRBV10-3 | NA | NA | TRBJ1-2
CASSLFPMGEQFF | TGTGCCAGCAGTTTGTTCCCGATGGGTGAGCAGTTCTTC | TRBV12-3/TRBV12-4 | NA | NA | TRBJ2-1
CASAITSGVYNEQFF | TGTGCCAGCGCAATTACTAGCGGGGTATACAATGAGCAGTTCTTC | TRBV6-4 | TRBD2 | NA | TRBJ2-1
CASRGLEQYF | TGTGCCAGCAGGGGTCTAGAGCAGTACTTC | TRBV28 | NA | NA | TRBJ2-7
CASSLVSGTIGQYF | TGCGCCAGCAGCTTGGTGAGCGGGACGATAGGGCAGTATTTT | TRBV5-1 | TRBD2 | NA | TRBJ2-3
CASRRAGGAPTTIF | TGTGCCAGCAGAAGAGCGGGAGGGGCCCCCACCACCATCTTC | TRBV12-3/TRBV12-4 | TRBD2 | NA | TRBJ2-7
CSANRGANNEQFF | TGCAGTGCTAACCGGGGGGCTAACAATGAGCAGTTCTTC | TRBV20-1 | NA | NA | TRBJ2-1
CSAPGALSYNEQFF | TGCAGTGCTCCAGGCGCCTTATCCTACAATGAGCAGTTCTTC | TRBV20-1 | NA | NA | TRBJ2-1
CAWTGVGGANVLTF | TGTGCCTGGACGGGAGTAGGGGGGGCCAACGTCCTGACTTTC | TRBV30 | NA | NA | TRBJ2-6
CASSPRPLDQETQYF | TGTGCCAGCAGTCCGAGACCCCTAGACCAAGAGACCCAGTACTTC | TRBV9 | NA | once | TRBJ2-5
CSASTLAGVYNEQFF | TGCAGCGCGTCGACGCTAGCGGGAGTTTACAATGAGCAGTTCTTC | TRBV29-1 | TRBD2 | NA | TRBJ2-1
CASRPQGYNQPQHF | TGTGCCAGCAGACCACAGGGGTACAATCAGCCCCAGCATTTT | TRBV25-1 | TRBD1 | NA | TRBJ1-5
CASSLSHEQYF | TGTGCCAGCAGTTTGTCTCACGAGCAGTACTTC | TRBV12-3/TRBV12-4 | NA | NA | TRBJ2-7
CASSLWTGGSGDEQFF | TGTGCCAGCAGTTTATGGACAGGGGGCAGTGGGGATGAGCAGTTCTTC | TRBV27 | TRBD1 | NA | TRBJ2-1
CSIIVGGMNTGELFF | TGCAGCATCATCGTTGGGGGCATGAACACCGGGGAGCTGTTTTTT | TRBV29-1 | NA | NA | TRBJ2-2
CASSSPVGRMNTEAFF | TGCGCCAGCAGCTCCCCCGTCGGGCGGATGAACACTGAAGCTTTCTTT | TRBV5-1 | NA | NA | TRBJ1-1
CASSQVKGRIYSYEQYF | TGCGCCAGCAGCCAAGTCAAGGGGAGGATATACTCCTACGAGCAGTACTTC | TRBV4-1 | NA | NA | TRBJ2-7
CATSLEQGIGLSGNTIYF | TGTGCCACCAGTCTTGAACAGGGGATTGGCCTCTCTGGAAACACCATATATTTT | TRBV15 | TRBD1 | NA | TRBJ1-3
CASSQTQGNQPQHF | TGTGCCAGCAGCCAAACACAGGGTAATCAGCCCCAGCATTTT | TRBV3-1 | NA | NA | TRBJ1-5
CASSLSVGEGETQYF | TGTGCCAGCAGTTTAAGTGTCGGGGAGGGGGAGACCCAGTACTTC | TRBV28 | TRBD2 | NA | TRBJ2-5
CSGQGARNEQYF | TGCAGCGGACAGGGGGCACGGAACGAGCAGTACTTC | TRBV29-1 | TRBD1 | NA | TRBJ2-7
CSARVGIYGYTF | TGCAGTGCTAGAGTTGGGATCTATGGCTACACCTTC | TRBV20-1 | NA | NA | TRBJ1-2
CASSDSEPQYF | TGTGCCAGCAGTGACTCCGAGCCGCAGTACTTC | TRBV25-1 | NA | NA | TRBJ2-7
CASSPGQGAAEAFF | TGTGCCAGCAGTCCGGGACAGGGGGCGGCTGAAGCTTTCTTT | TRBV12-3/TRBV12-4 | TRBD1 | NA | TRBJ1-1
CSVEEGIGGELFF | TGCAGCGTTGAAGAGGGGATCGGCGGGGAGCTGTTTTTT | TRBV29-1 | NA | NA | TRBJ2-2
CASRDRVRRLYEQYF | TGTGCCAGCAGAGACAGGGTTAGAAGGCTCTACGAGCAGTACTTC | TRBV2 | TRBD1 | NA | TRBJ2-7
CASSLRTVMNTEAFF | TGTGCCAGCAGTTTGCGGACAGTGATGAACACTGAAGCTTTCTTT | TRBV6-5 | NA | NA | TRBJ1-1
CASSSTDGRYQYF | TGTGCCAGCAGTTCGACGGACGGTCGATACCAGTACTTC | TRBV12-3/TRBV12-4 | NA | NA | TRBJ2-7
CAISEAAGTSGQPQHF | TGTGCCATCAGTGAGGCAGCCGGGACAAGCGGTCAGCCCCAGCATTTT | TRBV10-3 | NA | few | TRBJ1-5
CASSTQGTGNQPQHF | TGTGCCAGCAGTACACAGGGGACGGGGAATCAGCCCCAGCATTTT | TRBV28 | TRBD1 | NA | TRBJ1-5
CASSSGPNAYNEQFF | TGTGCCAGCAGTTCGGGGCCCAATGCCTACAATGAGCAGTTCTTC | TRBV6-5 | NA | NA | TRBJ2-1
CASSSLINTEAFF | TGTGCCAGCAGCTCGCTTATTAACACTGAAGCTTTCTTT | TRBV5-6 | NA | NA | TRBJ1-1
CASSLYGTSYEQYF | TGTGCCAGCAGTTTATATGGGACTAGTTACGAGCAGTACTTC | TRBV28 | TRBD2 | NA | TRBJ2-7
CASSQEPPGGPYEQYF | TGCGCCAGCAGCCAAGAGCCCCCGGGAGGGCCCTACGAGCAGTACTTC | TRBV4-1 | TRBD2 | once | TRBJ2-7
CASSLLAGGYETQYF | TGTGCCAGCAGCTTACTAGCGGGGGGGTACGAGACCCAGTACTTC | TRBV5-6 | TRBD2 | NA | TRBJ2-5
CAITRRDRELYNEQFF | TGTGCCATAACACGGAGAGACAGAGAACTTTACAATGAGCAGTTCTTC | TRBV12-3/TRBV12-4 | NA | NA | TRBJ2-1
CASAGQPQHF | TGTGCCAGCGCAGGACAGCCCCAGCATTTT | TRBV28 | NA | NA | TRBJ1-5
CASSLTGLGHYEQYF | TGTGCCAGCAGCTTAACGGGTTTGGGGCACTACGAGCAGTACTTC | TRBV11-2 | NA | NA | TRBJ2-7
CASSLTTGGALLYEQYF | TGTGCCAGCAGCCTGACTACCGGGGGGGCCCTCCTTTACGAGCAGTACTTC | TRBV28 | TRBD2 | once | TRBJ2-7
CASSRGRRAGETQYF | TGTGCCAGCAGCCGCGGTCGGAGGGCGGGGGAGACCCAGTACTTC | TRBV5-4 | NA | NA | TRBJ2-5
CSVRTGQETQYF | TGCAGCGTTCGGACAGGACAAGAGACCCAGTACTTC | TRBV29-1 | TRBD1 | NA | TRBJ2-5
CASSSIRGQYF | TGTGCCAGCAGCTCCATTCGGGGGCAGTATTTT | TRBV11-2 | NA | NA | TRBJ2-3
CASSFGGFGHEQYF | TGTGCCAGCAGTTTTGGCGGGTTTGGACACGAGCAGTACTTC | TRBV12-3/TRBV12-4 | NA | NA | TRBJ2-7
CASSRGPYGYTF | TGTGCCAGCAGCAGAGGACCCTATGGCTACACCTTC | TRBV9 | NA | once | TRBJ1-2
CSVRVGFDNEQFF | TGCAGCGTTCGGGTAGGGTTCGACAATGAGCAGTTCTTC | TRBV29-1 | NA | NA | TRBJ2-1
CASSQTGGGTEAFF | TGTGCCAGCAGCCAGACAGGGGGTGGCACTGAAGCTTTCTTT | TRBV27 | TRBD1 | NA | TRBJ1-1
CASSVPDTDTQYF | TGTGCCAGCAGCGTACCCGACACAGATACGCAGTATTTT | TRBV9 | NA | NA | TRBJ2-3
CASSFRDRDTDTQYF | TGTGCCAGCAGTTTCCGAGACAGGGACACAGATACGCAGTATTTT | TRBV27 | TRBD1 | NA | TRBJ2-3
CASSLTRTGTNGYTF | TGTGCCAGCAGCCTAACCCGGACAGGGACGAATGGCTACACCTTC | TRBV3-1 | TRBD1 | NA | TRBJ1-2
CASSLSGPRGEEQYF | TGCGCCAGCAGCTTGTCCGGACCCCGGGGGGAAGAGCAGTACTTC | TRBV5-1 | TRBD2 | NA | TRBJ2-7
CASSFDPRSSQYF | TGTGCCAGCAGCTTCGATCCACGGTCCTCCCAGTACTTC | TRBV7-6 | NA | NA | TRBJ2-5
CASSHAVGTLNDEQFF | TGTGCCAGCAGCCATGCGGTCGGGACATTAAATGATGAGCAGTTCTTC | TRBV3-1 | NA | NA | TRBJ2-1
CSARVPRYQETQYF | TGCAGTGCTAGAGTCCCCAGGTACCAAGAGACCCAGTACTTC | TRBV20-1 | NA | NA | TRBJ2-5
CSIGSYQETQYF | TGCAGCATCGGATCGTACCAAGAGACCCAGTACTTC | TRBV29-1 | NA | NA | TRBJ2-5